This TCR beta chain appears in the sequencing data of a study of early stage breast cancer tumors. Study-level background: Average read coverage per sample was 9 to 10-fold.

Study observations and caveats: Tumors had approximately 2.5-fold higher T cell density than normal breast. In about 90% of the 16 patients, blood comparison separated tumor from normal breast.

A word on this clone: Its antigen is currently unknown.

Sequencing used immunoSEQ multiplex PCR; TCRdb keeps in-frame clones, though not all of them. The sample lists around 78,000 clones, 79% seen once, with 3% to 4.5% in the top ten. CDR3 length: 15 residues. V lost 7 bases to trimming and J lost 4 bases, with 19 bases between them. The germline gives CDR1 SGHRS, CDR2 YFSETQ. Material: blood. The TCR originated in a person in their sixties or seventies with breast cancer. The rearrangement joins TRBV5-1 to TRBJ2-3, with TRBD2 as a possible D gene (5 bases). The CDR3 region is CASSLGNGVADTQYF. In DNA, the CDR3 is TGCGCCAGCTCCCTAGGGAACGGGGTGGCAGATACGCAGTATTTT.